This T cell receptor beta chain was identified in a study of Ad26.COV2.S vaccination and SARS-CoV-2 variants. Background on the study: The donor was enrolled in the Ad26.COV2.S arm of the COV1001 trial. Donor got 5x10^10 or 1x10^11 viral particles of Ad26.COV2.S. Study findings and constraints: Placebo recipients showed lower spike-specific TCR breadth than vaccinees.

CDR1 and CDR2 from the germline V gene are SGHTA and FQGNSA. Between the trimmed V and J ends, which lost 2 bases and 6 bases, there was a span of 14 bases. The CDR3 has 15 residues. The method was immunoSEQ multiplex PCR; TCRdb's version includes in-frame clones alone and lacks a portion of them. This table has about 380,000 clones, 83% appearing once. Of note for this clone: Its antigen remains unknown.

Regarding treatment: roughly 19 received Ad26.COV2.S at low or high dose, single or two shots; a few received placebo; per-sample allocation not given. Samples came from day 63 after the first vaccine or placebo injection. Vaccination used an Ad26 vector expressing Wuhan-strain SARS-CoV-2 spike. Sample: peripheral blood, taken in a trial of Ad26.COV2.S vaccine versus placebo. This rearrangement joins TRBV7-2 to TRBJ2-1; perhaps D is TRBD1 or TRBD2 (6 bases each). The sequence was obtained from a person between 18 and 65 years old who received the Ad26.COV2.S COVID-19 vaccine or a placebo. CDR3 DNA: TGTGCCAGCAGCTTACGGGACAAGGGGGGCAATGAGCAGTTCTTC. This codes for CASSLRDKGGNEQFF.